Presented here are 22 T cell receptor beta chains from one specimen sequenced in a study of CD8+CD57+ T cells in acquired aplastic anemia. The use of genomic DNA as template underpinned the TCR beta VDJ and CDR3 profiling. TCRdb re-called the reads through MiXCR, storing one row per CDR3 protein. This sample has 250,000 to 350,000 distinct CDR3 sequences; 55% to 65% occur once, and the top ten carry 8%. What was sequenced was sorted CD4+, CD8+, or CD8+CD57+ T cells (not recorded which) from PBMCs. Receptors were obtained from a human donor with severe aplastic anemia or a healthy control (not recorded which).

On this clonotype: A much bigger clone sits one base away, suggesting this may be a read error. The chain couples TRBV10-3 to TRBJ2-1; 10 bases align to TRBD2. The CDR3 loop spans 16 amino acids. CDR1 ENHRY and CDR2 SYGVKD come from the germline V gene. The V and J ends lost 10 bases and 6 bases, in that order; junction bases with no gene match: 15. The CDR3 protein is CASRGDLAGDVNEQFF. CDR3 sequence (DNA): TGTGCCAGCAGAGGGGATCTAGCGGGGGATGTCAATGAGCAGTTCTTC.

J is TRBJ2-5 and V is TRBV5-1; 7 positions agree with TRBD2. Germline CDR1 SGHRS, CDR2 YFSETQ. This CDR3 is built from 16 residues. The junction had 10 bases not matched to a gene; V was cut back by 4 bases and J by 1 base. The CDR3 loop reads CASSPNGPGGQETQYF. The CDR3 DNA sequence: TGCGCCAGCAGCCCGAACGGGCCGGGAGGCCAAGAGACCCAGTACTTC.

In this sample, this clonotype turned up many times. The gene calls are TRBV6-5 and TRBJ1-5; the D gene is possibly TRBD1 (5 bases). V lost 7 bases and J lost 5, with 12 bases in between. This CDR3 is built from 13 residues. Germline-derived CDR1 and CDR2 are MNHEY and SVGAGI. The CDR3 nucleotides read TGTGCCAGCACCGGGGGGATTCATCAGCCCCAGCATTTT. It translates to CASTGGIHQPQHF.

The V call is TRBV20-1, the J call TRBJ2-5, with 14 bases fitting TRBD2. J lost 1 base, V lost 3 bases, and 4 bases had no gene match. There are 16 residues in the CDR3. The germline V gene encodes CDR1 DFQATT and CDR2 SNEGSKA (reference sequence). The CDR3 nucleotides are TGCAGTGCTAGTGGGACTAGCGGGAGTTCCCAAGAGACCCAGTACTTC. This sequence encodes CSASGTSGSSQETQYF.

V is TRBV2 and J is TRBJ2-7; 9 nucleotides match TRBD1. The CDR3 contains 14 residues. CDR1 SNHLY and CDR2 FYNNEI come from the germline V gene. The V gene end was trimmed by 6 bases and the J gene end by 5 bases; junction bases not matched to a gene: 8. This CDR3 is CASRETGGRDEQYF. Written as DNA, the CDR3 is TGTGCCAGCAGGGAAACAGGGGGCAGGGACGAGCAGTACTTC.

The chain has TRBV5-4 and TRBJ2-1, with D unresolved. This CDR3 is built from 11 residues. The V gene lost 4 bases and the J gene lost 9 bases, with 8 bases spanning the gap. CDR1 is SGHNT and CDR2 is YYREEE in the germline V gene (reference sequence). Here the CDR3 reads CASSISSEQFF. CDR3 coding DNA: TGTGCCAGCAGCATTAGTAGTGAGCAGTTCTTC.

This chain links TRBV2 with TRBJ1-5, with D unresolved. Germline V gene data show CDR1 as SNHLY and CDR2 as FYNNEI. Between the trimmed V and J ends, which lost 8 bases and 2 bases, there was a span of 10 bases. The CDR3 length is 13 residues. DNA of the CDR3: TGTGCCAGCGGGAGGACTGGCAATCAGCCCCAGCATTTT. Amino acid sequence: CASGRTGNQPQHF.

This clonotype was detected only once. The rearrangement joins TRBV7-2 to TRBJ1-2, with 8 positions matching TRBD1. From germline, CDR1 is SGHTA and CDR2 FQGNSA. The V and J ends lost 3 bases and 8 bases, in that order; junction bases with no gene match: 8. This CDR3 is built from 14 residues. CDR3 in amino acids: CASSLKTGVGGYTF. CDR3 sequence (DNA): TGTGCCAGCAGCTTGAAGACAGGGGTTGGAGGCTACACCTTC.

The CDR3 is CSVELRTGAGYGYTF. CDR3 in DNA: TGCAGCGTTGAATTGCGAACAGGGGCTGGGTATGGCTACACCTTC. The chain recombines TRBV29-1 with TRBJ1-2, with TRBD1 matching over 7 bases. Germline CDR1 reads SQVTM; CDR2 reads ANQGSEA. This CDR3 has 15 residues. V lost 2 bases, J lost 5 bases, and 11 bases stayed unmatched.

This clonotype was recorded only once. The CDR3 sequence: CASRKIPGLADTGELFF. CDR3 nucleotide sequence: TGTGCCAGCAGGAAAATACCGGGACTAGCGGACACCGGGGAGCTGTTTTTT. V and J are TRBV9 and TRBJ2-2, with 11 bases that match TRBD2. Per the germline V gene, CDR1 is SGDLS and CDR2 is YYNGEE. The CDR3 sequence is 17 residues long. Losses at the gene ends were 5 bases for V and 3 bases for J; bases not matched to a gene: 9. Filled out from reference TRBV9 and TRBJ2-2, the complete variable domain reads DSGVTQTPKHLITATGQRVTLRCSPRSGDLSVYWYQQSLDQGLQFLIQYYNGEERAKGNILERFSAQQFPDLHSELNLSSLELGDSALYFCASRKIPGLADTGELFFGEGSRLTVL.

This clonotype showed up just a few times. One end of the junction varies from germline; a read error may be responsible. The chain has TRBV7-7 and TRBJ2-7; D may be TRBD1 or TRBD2 (5 bases each). The CDR3 is 14 residues long. Germline lookup yields CDR1 SSHAT and CDR2 FNYEAQ (reference sequence). CDR3 residues: CASSLGLGDDEQYF. The CDR3, as DNA: TGTGCTAGCAGCTTAGGTCTCGGGGACGACGAGCAGTACTTC.

This chain links TRBV2 with TRBJ2-5; the D gene could be TRBD1 or TRBD2 (6 bases each). In germline, CDR1 is SNHLY, CDR2 FYNNEI. This CDR3 comprises 10 residues. V dropped 11 bases and J dropped 5 bases, with 9 bases sitting between them. The DNA of the CDR3 is TGTGCCGGGGGGCAGGAGACCCAGTACTTC. Translation: CAGGQETQYF.

The chain recombines TRBV6-1 with TRBJ2-2, with TRBD2 matching over 13 bases. J was trimmed by 4 bases and V by 1 base; bases with no gene match: 6. The CDR3 runs to 18 residues. Germline CDR1 reads MNHNS; CDR2 reads SASEGT. The CDR3 bases are TGTGCCAGCAGTGAAGTAACTAGCGGGGGGGTTGTCACCGGGGAGCTGTTTTTT. It yields the protein CASSEVTSGGVVTGELFF.

This clonotype was seen ten or more times. The chain recombines TRBV6-2 or TRBV6-3 with TRBJ2-3; perhaps TRBD2 as D (6 bases). The CDR3 runs to 14 residues. V was shortened by 10 bases and J by 6 bases, with 20 bases between the two germline ends. Germline V CDR1 and CDR2: MNHEY, SVGEGT. Here the CDR3 reads CATTARLGGDTQYF. The CDR3 DNA follows: TGTGCCACCACCGCCCGTCTTGGAGGGGATACGCAGTATTTT.

This clonotype has just a few counts. The chain couples TRBV27 to TRBJ2-1; 9 positions match TRBD2. Germline CDR1 and CDR2: MNHEY and SMNVEV (reference sequence). The ends lost 1 base at V and 9 bases at J; junction bases unmatched: 13. The CDR3 extends over 17 amino acids. As DNA, the CDR3 is TGTGCCAGCAGTTTATTCATCACGGCTAGCGGGGATACTGAGCAGTTCTTC. Its translation is CASSLFITASGDTEQFF.

The rearrangement links TRBV10-3 to TRBJ2-7, with 8 bases matching TRBD2. Germline trimming cut 8 bases from V and 2 bases from J; bases unmatched to any gene: 5. This CDR3 has 13 residues. Germline loops: CDR1 ENHRY, CDR2 SYGVKD. The CDR3 nucleotides are TGTGCCATCGCCGGACTAGCCACCTACGAGCAGTACTTC. It specifies CAIAGLATYEQYF.

Concerning this clonotype itself: One end of the junction varies from germline; a read error may be responsible. The chain has TRBV11-3 and TRBJ2-3; a possible D gene is TRBD1 (6 bases). CDR3 length: 16 amino acids. Germline-derived CDR1 and CDR2 are SGHNT and YENEEA. DNA of the CDR3: TGTGCCCGCAGCGTATCCGGGACACGGAGCACAGATACGCAGTATTTC. This translates into CARSVSGTRSTDTQYF.

The sample holds a few counts of this clonotype. This rearrangement joins TRBV7-6 to TRBJ2-7, with 11 positions matching TRBD2. Germline V gene data show CDR1 as SGHVS and CDR2 as FNYEAQ. The CDR3 is 16 residues long. V was clipped by 5 bases and J by 0 bases; unmatched bases: 6. The CDR3 nucleotides are TGTGCCAGCAGCGCGCACCTAGCGGGAGGCTCCTACGAGCAGTACTTC. It yields the protein CASSAHLAGGSYEQYF.

This chain connects TRBV5-1 to TRBJ1-4; 7 bases agree with TRBD1. There are 18 residues in the CDR3. CDR1 SGHRS and CDR2 YFSETQ come from the germline V gene. The J segment lost 0 bases and the V segment lost 3 bases, leaving 11 bases of the junction unmatched. The CDR3 DNA reads as TGCGCCAGCAGCTCGAATGTGGACAGGCGATCAACTAATGAAAAACTGTTTTTT. This encodes CASSSNVDRRSTNEKLFF.

The chain has TRBV7-2 and TRBJ1-1, with 8 nucleotides matching TRBD1. This CDR3 has 15 amino acids. Germline V gene sequence: CDR1 SGHTA, CDR2 FQGNSA. After removal of 10 bases from V and 5 bases from J, the junction contained 15 bases not matched to a gene. CDR3 nucleotide sequence: TGTGCCACCTCCTATAACCCAGGGGGCGCGACTGAAGCTTTCTTT. It is translated as CATSYNPGGATEAFF. Variable domain in full (rest from reference TRBV7-2 and TRBJ1-1): GAGVSQSPSNKVTEKGKDVELRCDPISGHTALYWYRQSLGQGLEFLIYFQGNSAPDKSGLPSDRFSAERTGGSVSTLTIQRTQQEDSAVYLCATSYNPGGATEAFFGQGTRLTVV.

This chain connects TRBV19 to TRBJ2-5; 9 bases are a match to TRBD1. V trimming: 5 bases; J trimming: 5 bases; junction bases outside the gene matches: 9. The CDR3 runs to 15 residues. CDR1 is LNHDA and CDR2 is SQIVND in the germline V gene (reference sequence). CDR3 loop: CASSLGTGLGETQYF. The CDR3 coding sequence is TGTGCCAGTAGTCTCGGGACAGGGCTGGGGGAGACCCAGTACTTC.

This clonotype was picked up a small number of times. The gene calls are TRBV10-3 and TRBJ2-7; tentative D call: TRBD1 (7 bases). The CDR3 runs to 13 residues. Trimming stripped 7 bases from V and 7 bases from J, with 17 bases between. Germline V gives CDR1 ENHRY, CDR2 SYGVKD. This CDR3 is CAIKGQRAVEQYF. CDR3 in DNA: TGTGCCATCAAGGGACAGCGGGCTGTGGAGCAGTACTTC.